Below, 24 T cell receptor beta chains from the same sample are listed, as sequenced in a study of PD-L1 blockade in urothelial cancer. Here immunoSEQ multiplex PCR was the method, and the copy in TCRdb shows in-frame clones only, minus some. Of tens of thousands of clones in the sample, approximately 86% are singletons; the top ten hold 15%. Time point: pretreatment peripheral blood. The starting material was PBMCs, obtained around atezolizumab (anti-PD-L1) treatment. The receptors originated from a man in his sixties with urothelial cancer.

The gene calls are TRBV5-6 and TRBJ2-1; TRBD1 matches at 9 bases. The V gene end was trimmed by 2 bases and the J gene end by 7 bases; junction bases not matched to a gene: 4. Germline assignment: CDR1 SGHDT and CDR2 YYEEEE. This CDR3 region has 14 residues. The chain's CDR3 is CASSLGQGRNEQFF. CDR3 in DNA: TGTGCCAGCAGCTTAGGACAGGGGAGAAATGAGCAGTTCTTC.

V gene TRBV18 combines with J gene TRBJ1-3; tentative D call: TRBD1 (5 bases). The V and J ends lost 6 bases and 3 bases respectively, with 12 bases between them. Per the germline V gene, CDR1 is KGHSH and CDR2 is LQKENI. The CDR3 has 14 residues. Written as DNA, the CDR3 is TGTGCCAGCTCGGGAGGGGCTGGTGGAAACACCATATATTTT. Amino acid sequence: CASSGGAGGNTIYF.

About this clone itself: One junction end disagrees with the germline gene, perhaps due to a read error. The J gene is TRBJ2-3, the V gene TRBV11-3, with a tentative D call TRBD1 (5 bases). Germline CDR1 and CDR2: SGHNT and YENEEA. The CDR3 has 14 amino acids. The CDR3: CASSSGQATVTQYF. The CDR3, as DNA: TGTGCCAGCAGCTCCGGACAAGCCACAGTTACGCAGTATTTT. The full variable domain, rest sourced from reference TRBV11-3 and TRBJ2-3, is EAGVVQSPRYKIIEKKQPVAFWCNPISGHNTLYWYLQNLGQGPELLIRYENEEAVDDSQLPKDRFSAERLKGVDSTLKIQPAELGDSAVYLCASSSGQATVTQYFGPGTRLTVL.

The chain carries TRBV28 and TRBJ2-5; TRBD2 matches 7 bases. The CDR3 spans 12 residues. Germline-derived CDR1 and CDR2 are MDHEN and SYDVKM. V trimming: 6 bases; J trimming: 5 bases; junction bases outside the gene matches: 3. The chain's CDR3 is CASRWGGETQYF. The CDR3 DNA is TGTGCCAGCAGATGGGGGGGGGAGACCCAGTACTTC.

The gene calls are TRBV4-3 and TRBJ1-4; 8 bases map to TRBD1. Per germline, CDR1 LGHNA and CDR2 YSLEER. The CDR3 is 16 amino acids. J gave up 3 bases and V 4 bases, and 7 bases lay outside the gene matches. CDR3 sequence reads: CASSPGQGPSNEKLFF. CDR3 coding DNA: TGCGCCAGCAGCCCTGGACAGGGTCCGTCTAATGAAAAACTGTTTTTT.

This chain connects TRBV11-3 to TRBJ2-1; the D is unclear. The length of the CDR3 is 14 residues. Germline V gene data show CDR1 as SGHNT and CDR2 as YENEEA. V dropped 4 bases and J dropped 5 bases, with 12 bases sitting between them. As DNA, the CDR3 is TGTGCCAGCAGCTCAACTAAACACAACAATGAGCAGTTCTTC. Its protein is CASSSTKHNNEQFF. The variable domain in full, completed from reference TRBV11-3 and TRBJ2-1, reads EAGVVQSPRYKIIEKKQPVAFWCNPISGHNTLYWYLQNLGQGPELLIRYENEEAVDDSQLPKDRFSAERLKGVDSTLKIQPAELGDSAVYLCASSSTKHNNEQFFGPGTRLTVL.

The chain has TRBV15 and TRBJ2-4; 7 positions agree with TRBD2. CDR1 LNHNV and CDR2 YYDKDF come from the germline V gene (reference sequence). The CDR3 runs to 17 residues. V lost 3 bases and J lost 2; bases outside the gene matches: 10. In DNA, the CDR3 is TGTGCCACCAGCAGGGTTGGCCCGGGGGGTACCAAAAACATTCAGTACTTC. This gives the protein CATSRVGPGGTKNIQYF.

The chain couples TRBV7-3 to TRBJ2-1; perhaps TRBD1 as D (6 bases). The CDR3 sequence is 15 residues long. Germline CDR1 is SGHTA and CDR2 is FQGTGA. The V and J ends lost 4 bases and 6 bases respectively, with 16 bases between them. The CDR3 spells CASSSIGQNINEQFF. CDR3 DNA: TGTGCCAGCAGCTCAATAGGACAGAACATCAATGAGCAGTTCTTC. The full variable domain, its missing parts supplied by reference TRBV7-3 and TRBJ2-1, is GAGVSQTPSNKVTEKGKYVELRCDPISGHTALYWYRQSLGQGPEFLIYFQGTGAADDSGLPNDRFFAVRPEGSVSTLKIQRTERGDSAVYLCASSSIGQNINEQFFGPGTRLTVL.

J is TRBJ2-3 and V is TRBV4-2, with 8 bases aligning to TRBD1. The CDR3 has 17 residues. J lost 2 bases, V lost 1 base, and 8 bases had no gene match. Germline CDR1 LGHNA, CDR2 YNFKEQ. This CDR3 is CASSQGGGQGITDTQYF. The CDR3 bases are TGTGCCAGCAGCCAAGGGGGTGGACAGGGAATCACAGATACGCAGTATTTT.

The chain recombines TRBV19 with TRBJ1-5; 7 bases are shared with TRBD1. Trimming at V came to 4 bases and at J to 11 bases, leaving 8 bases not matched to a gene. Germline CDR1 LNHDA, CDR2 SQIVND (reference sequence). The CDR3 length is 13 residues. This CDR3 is CASSTGGTSAQHF. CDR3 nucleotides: TGTGCCAGTAGTACAGGGGGGACTTCGGCCCAGCATTTT.

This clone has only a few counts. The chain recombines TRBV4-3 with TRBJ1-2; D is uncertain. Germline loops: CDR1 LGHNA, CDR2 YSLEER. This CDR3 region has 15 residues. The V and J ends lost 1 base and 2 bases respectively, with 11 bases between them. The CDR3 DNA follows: TGCGCCAGCAGCCAAGCTGGAGGCAGAAACTATGGCTACACCTTC. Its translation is CASSQAGGRNYGYTF.

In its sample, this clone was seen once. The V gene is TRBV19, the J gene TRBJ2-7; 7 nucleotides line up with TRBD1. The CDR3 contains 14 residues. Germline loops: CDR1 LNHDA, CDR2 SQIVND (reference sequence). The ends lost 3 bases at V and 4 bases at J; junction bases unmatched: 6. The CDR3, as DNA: TGTGCCAGTAGTATGGGGACAGAGACTTACGAGCAGTACTTC. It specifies CASSMGTETYEQYF.

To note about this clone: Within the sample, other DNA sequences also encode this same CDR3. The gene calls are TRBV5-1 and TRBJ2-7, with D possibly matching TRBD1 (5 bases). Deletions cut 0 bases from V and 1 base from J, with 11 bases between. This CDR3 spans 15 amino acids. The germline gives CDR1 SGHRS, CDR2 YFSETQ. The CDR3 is CASSLAGSGSYEQYF. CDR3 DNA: TGCGCCAGCAGCTTGGCAGGGTCAGGTTCCTACGAGCAGTACTTC. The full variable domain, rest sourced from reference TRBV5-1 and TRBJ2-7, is KAGVTQTPRYLIKTRGQQVTLSCSPISGHRSVSWYQQTPGQGLQFLFEYFSETQRNKGNFPGRFSGRQFSNSRSEMNVSTLELGDSALYLCASSLAGSGSYEQYFGPGTRLTVT.

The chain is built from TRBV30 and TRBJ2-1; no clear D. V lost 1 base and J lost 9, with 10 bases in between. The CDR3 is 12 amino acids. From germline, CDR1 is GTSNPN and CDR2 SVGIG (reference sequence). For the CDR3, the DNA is TGTGCCTGGAGTGCCGGTTACGGTGAGCAGTTCTTC. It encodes CAWSAGYGEQFF. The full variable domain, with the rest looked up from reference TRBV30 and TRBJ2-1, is SQTIHQWPATLVQPVGSPLSLECTVEGTSNPNLYWYRQAAGRGLQLLFYSVGIGQISSEVPQNLSASRPQDRQFILSSKKLLLSDSGFYLCAWSAGYGEQFFGPGTRLTVL.

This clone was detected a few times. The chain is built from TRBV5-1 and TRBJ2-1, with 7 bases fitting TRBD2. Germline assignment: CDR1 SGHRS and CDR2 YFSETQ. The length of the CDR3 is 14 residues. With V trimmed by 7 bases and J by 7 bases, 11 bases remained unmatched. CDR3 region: CASHRTSQGNEQFF. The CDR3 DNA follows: TGCGCCAGCCATCGGACTAGTCAAGGAAATGAGCAGTTCTTC.

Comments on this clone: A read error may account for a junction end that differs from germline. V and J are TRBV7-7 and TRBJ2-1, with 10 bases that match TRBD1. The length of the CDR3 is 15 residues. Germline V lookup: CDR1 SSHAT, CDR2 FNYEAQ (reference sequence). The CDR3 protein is CASSLEGQGYNEQFF. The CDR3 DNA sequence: TGTGCTAGCAGCTTAGAGGGACAGGGGTACAATGAGCAGTTCTTC.

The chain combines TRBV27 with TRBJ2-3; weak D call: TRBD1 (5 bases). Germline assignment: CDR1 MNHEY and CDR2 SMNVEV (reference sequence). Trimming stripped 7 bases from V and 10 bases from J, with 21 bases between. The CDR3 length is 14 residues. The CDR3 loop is CASTPDRGRVSQYF. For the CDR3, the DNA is TGTGCCAGCACCCCGGATAGGGGTAGGGTCTCGCAGTATTTT.

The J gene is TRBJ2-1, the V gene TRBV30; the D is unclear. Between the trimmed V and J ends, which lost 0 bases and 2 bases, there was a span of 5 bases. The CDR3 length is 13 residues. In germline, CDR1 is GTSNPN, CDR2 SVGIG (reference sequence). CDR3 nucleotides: TGTGCCTGGAGTGTACTAACCTACAATGAGCAGTTCTTC. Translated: CAWSVLTYNEQFF.

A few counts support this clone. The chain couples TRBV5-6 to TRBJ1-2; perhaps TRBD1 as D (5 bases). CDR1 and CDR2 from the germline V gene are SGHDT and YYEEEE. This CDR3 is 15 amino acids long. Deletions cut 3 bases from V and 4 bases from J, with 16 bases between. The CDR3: CASSSLLSGFYGYTF. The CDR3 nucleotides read TGTGCCAGCAGCTCCCTACTATCAGGGTTCTATGGCTACACCTTC.

The CDR3: CSVENRRSGQGATDTQYF. CDR3 DNA: TGCAGCGTTGAAAATAGGCGCTCAGGACAGGGGGCCACAGATACGCAGTATTTT. This sequence joins TRBV29-1 and TRBJ2-3; 11 bases line up with TRBD1. Germline CDR1 is SQVTM and CDR2 is ANQGSEA. CDR3 length equals 18 residues. V was clipped by 2 bases and J by 2 bases; unmatched bases: 12.

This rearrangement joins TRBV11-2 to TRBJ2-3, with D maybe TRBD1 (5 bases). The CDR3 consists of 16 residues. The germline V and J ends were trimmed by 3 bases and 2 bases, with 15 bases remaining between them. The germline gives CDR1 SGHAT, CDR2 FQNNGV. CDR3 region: CASSFSGGAITDTQYF. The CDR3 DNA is TGTGCCAGCAGCTTTTCAGGTGGGGCCATCACAGATACGCAGTATTTT.

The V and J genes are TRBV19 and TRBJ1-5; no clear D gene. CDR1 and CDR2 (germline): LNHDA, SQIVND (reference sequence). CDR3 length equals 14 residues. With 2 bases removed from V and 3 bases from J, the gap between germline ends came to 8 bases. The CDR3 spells CASSINSHNQPQHF. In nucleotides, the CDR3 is TGTGCCAGTAGTATAAACAGCCACAATCAGCCCCAGCATTTT.

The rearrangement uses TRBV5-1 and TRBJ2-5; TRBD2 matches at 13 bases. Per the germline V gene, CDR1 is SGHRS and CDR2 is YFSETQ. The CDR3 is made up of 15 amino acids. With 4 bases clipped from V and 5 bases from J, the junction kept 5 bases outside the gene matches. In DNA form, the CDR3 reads TGCGCCAGCAGCCACTCACTAGCGGGGGGGGAGACCCAGTACTTC. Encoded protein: CASSHSLAGGETQYF.

This chain's CDR3 is CASSFQDSSYNEQFF. CDR3 in DNA: TGTGCCAGCAGCTTTCAGGACAGCTCCTACAATGAGCAGTTCTTC. The chain has TRBV11-1 and TRBJ2-1; D might be TRBD1 (6 bases). CDR3 length: 15 amino acids. The ends were cut back, 3 bases at V and 0 bases at J, with 9 bases in the middle. CDR1 is SGHAT, CDR2 FQDESV, per germline (reference sequence). Combining the CDR3 with reference TRBV11-1 and TRBJ2-1 gives the whole variable domain EAEVAQSPRYKITEKSQAVAFWCDPISGHATLYWYRQILGQGPELLVQFQDESVVDDSQLPKDRFSAERLKGVDSTLKIQPAELGDSAMYLCASSFQDSSYNEQFFGPGTRLTVL.